The source of this T cell receptor (beta chain) is a study of technical replicates of blood from a few donors. Some clones are missing from TCRdb's copy, which holds only in-frame ones; the method was immunoSEQ multiplex PCR. The data hold around 58,000 clones, with around 84% observed a single time. The CDR3 totals 19 residues. Germline CDR1 LGHNA, CDR2 YSLEER. The J segment lost 0 bases and the V segment lost 0 bases, leaving 7 bases of the junction unmatched. The sequence came from a human donor in good health. Some clones in this sample may be carry-over from other donors' samples. The sequencing sample was made of PBMCs. V usage is TRBV4-3 and J usage is TRBJ2-6; 8 bases are a match to TRBD2. The CDR3 sequence is CASSQEWTSRRSGANVLTF. CDR3 nucleotide sequence: TGCGCCAGCAGCCAAGAGTGGACTAGCCGACGCTCTGGGGCCAACGTCCTGACTTTC.